These 23 T cell receptor beta chains share one sample of origin, sequenced in a study of a mutant IDH1 vaccine in newly diagnosed glioma. Time point denoted: week 23, last vaccination. Doses of 300 ug of mutant IDH1 20-mer peptide were given with topical imiquimod. Produced via immunoSEQ multiplex PCR; TCRdb's table is partial and in-frame only. Of over 45,000 clones listed, over 70% are singletons. No antigen has been identified for these receptors. The sample consisted of PBMCs, taken from a glioma patient whose treatment included an IDH1 peptide vaccine. The receptors were gathered from a man in his forties with glioma.

This clone was observed a few times. V usage is TRBV2 and J usage is TRBJ1-6, with 8 bases identical to TRBD1. The CDR3 is 14 amino acids. CDR1 is SNHLY and CDR2 is FYNNEI in the germline V gene. With 8 bases clipped from V and 5 bases from J, the junction kept 5 bases outside the gene matches. CDR3 in amino acids: CASVAGGNNSPLHF. CDR3 DNA sequence: TGTGCCAGCGTAGCAGGGGGCAATAATTCACCCCTCCACTTT. Full variable domain (outside the CDR3, taken from reference TRBV2 and TRBJ1-6): EPEVTQTPSHQVTQMGQEVILRCVPISNHLYFYWYRQILGQKVEFLVSFYNNEISEKSEIFDDQFSVERPDGSNFTLKIRSTKLEDSAMYFCASVAGGNNSPLHFGNGTRLTVT.

CDR3 sequence reads: CASSLATGGNTEAFF. The CDR3 DNA is TGCGCCAGCAGCCTAGCCACAGGGGGCAACACTGAAGCTTTCTTT. The chain uses TRBV4-1 and TRBJ1-1, with TRBD1 matching 9 bases. The junction had 5 bases not matched to a gene; V was cut back by 4 bases and J by 2 bases. This CDR3 comprises 15 residues. CDR1 and CDR2 (germline): MGHRA, YSYEKL.

This clone was recorded a few times. The gene calls are TRBV7-6 and TRBJ2-7; 10 nucleotides align to TRBD1. The CDR3 is made up of 14 amino acids. Germline loops: CDR1 SGHVS, CDR2 FNYEAQ. V lost 5 bases, J lost 5 bases, and 6 bases stayed unmatched. The CDR3 is CASSARQGAHEQYF. The CDR3 nucleotides read TGTGCCAGCAGCGCCCGACAGGGGGCCCACGAGCAGTACTTC.

The V call is TRBV5-1, the J call TRBJ1-2; perhaps TRBD1 as D (6 bases). From germline, CDR1 is SGHRS and CDR2 YFSETQ. V gave up 3 bases and J gave up 4 bases, with 13 bases separating them. This CDR3 has 14 amino acids. CDR3 bases: TGCGCCAGCAGCTCGGGCCGGGGGGCCTATGGCTACACCTTC. This translates into CASSSGRGAYGYTF.

The V and J genes are TRBV5-8 and TRBJ1-5; 10 nucleotides align to TRBD1. Germline V lookup: CDR1 SGHTS, CDR2 YDEGEE. The CDR3 is 15 residues long. The V and J ends lost 3 bases and 6 bases, in that order; junction bases with no gene match: 6. As DNA, the CDR3 is TGTGCCAGCAGCTCAAGACAGGGGGCAACTCAGCCCCAGCATTTT. Translated: CASSSRQGATQPQHF.

The chain uses TRBV7-2 and TRBJ1-5; D call uncertain. Germline V gene data show CDR1 as SGHTA and CDR2 as FQGNSA. This CDR3 contains 15 residues. Between the trimmed V and J ends, which lost 1 base and 6 bases, there was a span of 13 bases. For the CDR3, the DNA is TGTGCCAGCAGCTTAGTTGGCGGCACAGCTCAGCCCCAGCATTTT. Protein product: CASSLVGGTAQPQHF. Based on the CDR3 plus reference TRBV7-2 and TRBJ1-5, the full variable domain is GAGVSQSPSNKVTEKGKDVELRCDPISGHTALYWYRQSLGQGLEFLIYFQGNSAPDKSGLPSDRFSAERTGGSVSTLTIQRTQQEDSAVYLCASSLVGGTAQPQHFGDGTRLSIL.

V is TRBV4-1 and J is TRBJ2-4; D remains ambiguous. The germline V and J ends were trimmed by 1 base and 4 bases, with 8 bases remaining between them. This CDR3 has 14 residues. Germline assignment: CDR1 MGHRA and CDR2 YSYEKL. Here the CDR3 reads CASSQGLGKNIQYF. The CDR3 nucleotides are TGCGCCAGCAGCCAAGGGCTGGGGAAAAACATTCAGTACTTC.

The chain is built from TRBV2 and TRBJ2-7; weak D call: TRBD1 (5 bases). The CDR3 consists of 15 residues. The ends were cut back, 5 bases at V and 0 bases at J, with 14 bases in the middle. CDR1 SNHLY and CDR2 FYNNEI come from the germline V gene. CDR3 nucleotides: TGTGCCAGCAGTTCAGAAGGACACCCCTCCTACGAGCAGTACTTC. It codes for CASSSEGHPSYEQYF. Full variable domain (remainder filled in from reference TRBV2 and TRBJ2-7): EPEVTQTPSHQVTQMGQEVILRCVPISNHLYFYWYRQILGQKVEFLVSFYNNEISEKSEIFDDQFSVERPDGSNFTLKIRSTKLEDSAMYFCASSSEGHPSYEQYFGPGTRLTVT.

The chain combines TRBV15 with TRBJ2-7; the D gene is possibly TRBD1 (5 bases). The CDR3 length is 14 residues. Per germline, CDR1 LNHNV and CDR2 YYDKDF (reference sequence). Trimming left V 6 bases short and J 0 bases short, with 12 bases between. In DNA form, the CDR3 reads TGTGCCACCAGTGATCACAGGAGCTCCTACGAGCAGTACTTC. This sequence encodes CATSDHRSSYEQYF.

This rearrangement joins TRBV6-5 to TRBJ1-2, with D perhaps TRBD1 (6 bases). Germline V gene lookup returns CDR1 MNHEY and CDR2 SVGAGI. The CDR3 covers 15 residues. V was trimmed by 8 bases and J by 6 bases, leaving 22 bases between them. This CDR3 reads CASSGGGYIGDGYTF. The CDR3 DNA reads TGTGCCAGCTCGGGAGGGGGTTACATCGGGGATGGCTACACCTTC.

The chain employs TRBV7-9 and TRBJ1-6; the D gene is possibly TRBD1 (5 bases). CDR1 is SEHNR and CDR2 is FQNEAQ in the germline V gene (reference sequence). This CDR3 spans 15 amino acids. Trimming took 3 bases from V and 6 from J, leaving 12 bases between them. CDR3 region: CASSFGRGVNSPLHF. CDR3 in DNA: TGTGCCAGCAGCTTTGGAAGAGGGGTTAATTCACCCCTCCACTTT.

The chain uses TRBV7-9 and TRBJ2-7; D is ambiguous. CDR3 length: 13 residues. Trimming shortened V by 5 bases and J by 3 bases, and 11 bases separated the two germline ends. Germline loops: CDR1 SEHNR, CDR2 FQNEAQ (reference sequence). The CDR3, as DNA: TGTGCCAGCAGCCCATCCTACCGCTACGAGCAGTACTTC. This encodes CASSPSYRYEQYF.

The V call is TRBV15, the J call TRBJ2-3; TRBD2 aligns across 10 bases. The V gene end was trimmed by 2 bases and the J gene end by 1 base; junction bases not matched to a gene: 3. Germline V gene data show CDR1 as LNHNV and CDR2 as YYDKDF (reference sequence). This CDR3 is 16 amino acids long. The CDR3, as DNA: TGTGCCACCAGCAGACGGACTAGCGGACGCACAGATACGCAGTATTTT. Encoded protein: CATSRRTSGRTDTQYF.

The chain uses TRBV10-1 and TRBJ2-3; no firm D call. Per germline, CDR1 WNHNN and CDR2 SYGVQD (reference sequence). Trimming left V 5 bases short and J 0 bases short, with 9 bases between. This CDR3 is 14 amino acids long. CDR3 nucleotide sequence: TGCGCCAGCAGTCGCGACGCTAGCACAGATACGCAGTATTTT. Its protein is CASSRDASTDTQYF.

The chain joins TRBV7-7 to TRBJ2-5; D is possibly TRBD1 or TRBD2 (5 bases each). This CDR3 spans 15 amino acids. V lost 3 bases and J 2 bases, leaving 13 bases between the germline ends. Germline CDR1 SSHAT, CDR2 FNYEAQ (reference sequence). CDR3 protein: CASSFRGRGQETQYF. The CDR3 DNA sequence: TGTGCCAGCAGCTTTAGGGGAAGAGGGCAAGAGACCCAGTACTTC.

The chain employs TRBV7-2 and TRBJ2-7, with TRBD2 matching 14 bases. CDR1 is SGHTA, CDR2 FQGNSA, per germline. Losses at the gene ends were 4 bases for V and 6 bases for J; bases not matched to a gene: 11. This CDR3 has 17 amino acids. The CDR3 DNA follows: TGTGCCAGCAGCTACGGGACTAGCGGGGGTAGTCAATCCGAGCAGTACTTC. Protein product: CASSYGTSGGSQSEQYF.

CDR3 residues: CASSYGTLHNEQFF. As DNA, the CDR3 is TGTGCCAGCAGTTACGGGACCCTCCACAATGAGCAGTTCTTC. The gene calls are TRBV6-6 and TRBJ2-1, with D perhaps given as TRBD1 or TRBD2 (5 bases each). The length of the CDR3 is 14 residues. The germline gives CDR1 MNHNY, CDR2 SVGAGI (reference sequence). The V end was cut by 2 bases, the J end by 5 bases, with 10 bases between.

The chain carries TRBV2 and TRBJ1-1, with 7 bases that match TRBD1. The V gene end was trimmed by 7 bases and the J gene end by 1 base; junction bases not matched to a gene: 6. Germline assignment: CDR1 SNHLY and CDR2 FYNNEI. The CDR3 runs 14 residues. CDR3: CASIGTAANTEAFF. CDR3 nucleotides: TGTGCCAGCATCGGGACAGCGGCGAACACTGAAGCTTTCTTT.

The rearrangement links TRBV15 to TRBJ2-3, with 7 positions matching TRBD2. J lost 2 bases, V lost 9 bases, and 8 bases had no gene match. The CDR3 loop spans 14 amino acids. Looked up from germline, CDR1 is LNHNV and CDR2 is YYDKDF (reference sequence). Here the CDR3 reads CATNPGGTTDTQYF. The CDR3, as DNA: TGTGCCACGAACCCGGGGGGAACCACAGATACGCAGTATTTT.

J is TRBJ1-2 and V is TRBV23-1; 9 bases are a match to TRBD1. TRBV23-1 is filed as an ORF, its function uncertain. CDR3 length: 17 amino acids. Germline trimming cut 3 bases from V and 6 bases from J; bases unmatched to any gene: 14. The CDR3: CASSHPVVDRGVDGYTF. The CDR3 nucleotides read TGCGCCAGCAGTCACCCCGTTGTCGACAGGGGGGTGGATGGCTACACCTTC.

Only a few counts were recorded for this clone. DNA of the CDR3: TGCGCCAGCAGCCAAGATCGGGCAGGGGGCGGGTATGGCTACACCTTC. This translates into CASSQDRAGGGYGYTF. The chain joins TRBV4-1 to TRBJ1-2, with 8 nucleotides matching TRBD1. The CDR3 sequence is 16 residues long. Losses at the gene ends were 0 bases for V and 5 bases for J; bases not matched to a gene: 8. Germline V gives CDR1 MGHRA, CDR2 YSYEKL.

This clone was detected once. V and J are TRBV6-5 and TRBJ1-1, with TRBD1 identical over 9 bases. Germline assignment: CDR1 MNHEY and CDR2 SVGAGI. Germline trimming cut 6 bases from V and 7 bases from J; bases unmatched to any gene: 9. The CDR3 is 14 amino acids. The CDR3 is CASRLYRGPHEAFF. In DNA, the CDR3 is TGTGCCAGCAGACTATACAGGGGGCCCCATGAAGCTTTCTTT.

The rearrangement uses TRBV6-1 and TRBJ1-4, with TRBD1 matching 8 bases. The CDR3 runs to 15 residues. The V and J ends lost 1 base and 8 bases, in that order; junction bases with no gene match: 6. Looked up from germline, CDR1 is MNHNS and CDR2 is SASEGT. The CDR3 region is CASSEVSGTGEKLFF. The CDR3 bases are TGTGCCAGCAGTGAAGTCTCTGGGACAGGAGAAAAACTGTTTTTT.